This T cell receptor (beta chain) was captured by sequencing in a study of shared clonotypes between healthy human individuals. This CDR3 has 12 residues. Germline CDR1 LNHDA, CDR2 SQIVND (reference sequence). At the deep level, the assay was run. DNA at roughly 0.2 ug, tens of thousands of T cell genomes, went into sorted-subset replicate PCRs. Per the original data handling: ImmunoSEQ supplied junction-only sequences lacking quality scores, so filtering was different. Assay used: immunoSEQ multiplex PCR; TCRdb lists only in-frame clones, some missing. The V and J calls and clone size were taken over from that table, and D and trimming were inferred from the DNA. Seen here are 640,000 or so clones, about three quarters observed once, and the top ten hold about 1.8%.

This clonotype was obtained from a woman aged 30 to 39 in good health. The chain is built from TRBV19 and TRBJ1-5; D possibly corresponds to TRBD1 (6 bases). The sample comprised memory CD4+ T cells sorted from blood. Subset denoted: CD45RA-negative fraction. The CDR3 region is CAGAGGNQPQHF. CDR3 DNA sequence: TGTGCGGGGGCAGGGGGCAATCAGCCCCAGCATTTT.